This TCR beta chain comes out of a study of shared clonotypes between healthy human individuals. Study background: The composition of the donors was a couple of women and a few men aged 18 to 49. Overall study results and limits: Generation of non-shared clonotypes was less probable than generation of clonotypes shared by all four donors. Despite large depth, sorted-subset datasets appeared incompletely sequenced.

Of note for this clone: Its antigen is still unknown.

Deep-level settings were used for running the assay. Some clones are missing from TCRdb's copy, which holds only in-frame ones; the method was immunoSEQ multiplex PCR. Seen here are hundreds of thousands of clones, about 90% observed once, and the top ten hold approximately 22%. Germline-derived CDR1 and CDR2 are MDHEN and SYDVKM. There are 15 residues in the CDR3. V shed 6 bases, J shed 4 bases, and the junction held 8 bases outside the gene matches. Terminally differentiated effector memory CD45RA+ cells were left out of the naive CD8 fraction, which was CD45RO-negative and positively selected for CCR7.

The TCR originated in a man aged 30-40 years in good health. The specimen was naive CD8+ T cells sorted from blood. This sequence joins TRBV28 and TRBJ1-1, with TRBD1 matching over 10 bases. CDR3 nucleotides: TGTGCCAGCAGGTTCACGTGGGACAGGGGCACTGAAGCTTTCTTT. Translated, it gives CASRFTWDRGTEAFF.